This TCR beta chain was recorded in a study of blood T cells in healthy people across ages. Study conclusions and caveats: Leaving the PBMCs unsorted stopped any conclusive comparison of naive versus antigen-experienced cells.

Sample-barcoded 5' priming and a J-beta primer mix drove a second PCR of roughly 7 to 11 cycles. MiXCR, run by TCRdb on the 5' RACE reads, gives a single entry per CDR3 protein. This sample has about 930,000 distinct CDR3 sequences, with about 28% found just once. This clonotype was recorded many times. Antigen: not known. Germline and junction disagree at one end, which may indicate a read error. Germline assignment: CDR1 LGHNA and CDR2 YSLEER. The CDR3 spans 15 residues. This sample was also put to use in a study of T cells of mothers and their children. Per that paper: In this cohort, donors were three healthy Caucasian mothers plus their six children. The study found thymic selection shapes TCR recombination output similarly in related and unrelated pairs.

The receptor was derived from a woman aged 40 to 50 in good health. The sequencing sample was made of blood. J is TRBJ2-7 and V is TRBV4-3; 7 bases fit TRBD1. In DNA, the CDR3 is TGCGTCAGCAGCCAACAGAGACAGGGCACGTACGAGCAGTACTTC. Its protein product is CVSSQQRQGTYEQYF.